The entry below describes one T cell receptor (beta chain). This clonotype appeared a single time. Its cognate antigen has yet to be identified. The junction departs from the called germline gene at one end, perhaps through a read error. Systemically healthy Caucasian individuals from Russia, about 38 in total and aged about 6 to 95 years, were included as donors. Each donor gave roughly 11 milliliters of peripheral blood, drawn into EDTA-treated Vacutainer tubes. Ficoll-Paque density-gradient centrifugation was used to isolate PBMCs, with at least 6 million obtained per sample. Total RNA was extracted from PBMCs with Trizol reagent, with at least 6 micrograms obtained per sample. Naive CD45RAhigh/CD27high T cell percentages were measured by flow cytometry on a PBMC aliquot from every donor. The data were obtained in a study of blood T cells in healthy people across ages (dated by TCRdb to between 2015 and 2016). Study-wide context: In model experiments, template switching captured roughly one uniquely barcoded TCR beta cDNA molecule for every two T cells. The study measured age-related changes in TCR beta repertoire diversity using deep sequencing normalized with unique cDNA molecular identifiers. The donors were divided into four age groups: young (average 16 years), middle-aged (about 39), aged (about 61) and long-lived (82). To avoid experimental bias, donors of different ages were distributed randomly across sequencing lanes. Using the same blood draw, the study looked at two additional independent replicas of 1 million unique cDNA reads for two donors, one aged 18 to 30 and the other aged 80 or older.

The library was produced with 5' RACE. For sequencing, an Illumina HiSeq 2500 was employed. A second roughly 7 to 11 cycle PCR used a sample-barcoded 5' primer and a J-beta primer mix. Each TCR beta cDNA molecule received a unique molecular identifier from a template-switch 5' adaptor carrying 12 random nucleotides. At least 2.5 million CDR3-containing paired-end reads were obtained from each sample. All of the RNA was converted into first-strand cDNA using the Mint cDNA synthesis kit, with a TRBC-specific oligonucleotide serving as the primer. Following uracil-DNA glycosylase treatment, a first 18-cycle PCR with universal primers M1SS and BC2_uni_R was performed on all cDNA. In the paper's pipeline: For normalization, 1 million high-quality reads were randomly selected from each sample, with every read carrying a distinct molecular identifier. Instead of being binned into consensus sequences, reads that shared molecular identifiers were thrown out. CDR3 identification, clonotype clustering and error correction used MiTCR with a Q25 quality threshold and the strictest error-elimination algorithm. A nonparametric unseen species model using Euler transformation provided a lower-bound estimate of total TCR beta diversity. The public reads were reanalyzed by TCRdb: fastp trimming at Q25, MiXCR alignment, in-frame beta chains only. Each record represents a unique CDR3 protein, reported with the most common genes and DNA among its rows. It is TCRdb's table, rather than the study itself, that gives the V and J calls and clone size. The sample profile shows 1.4 million to 1.5 million distinct CDR3 sequences; around 42% of them were found once. The top ten constitute under 8% of the sample.

Study-wide findings and limitations: The percentage of naive T cells measured by flow cytometry correlated strongly with observed TCR beta diversity. Observed TCR beta diversity per million T cells fell roughly linearly with age, and a significant reduction was already apparent by age around 39. Estimates of total diversity from one million sequenced T cells were regarded as lower bounds and underestimates. Because the CMV infection status of the donors was unknown, age-related changes in expanded clonotypes may potentially have been confounded. The long-lived group showed more naive CD4+ T cells, fewer expanded clones and increased TCR diversity than the aged group, suggesting age selection. Because profiling used bulk unsorted PBMCs, naive and antigen-experienced compartments could not be compared conclusively.

The specimen was blood. This TCR derives from a woman younger than 30 in good health.

Here is the DNA: TGTGCCAGCAGCTCGACAGGGGCCGATGGCAACACCTTC. It translates as CASSSTGADGNTF. The chain links TRBV7-3 with TRBJ1-2; 8 middle bases align to TRBD1. CDR3 length: 13 amino acids, cysteine to phenylalanine. The retained sequence is limited to the CDR3, 39 bases, with the frame set at the first base. In the germline V gene, CDR1 corresponds to SGHTA and CDR2 to FQGTGA. Reference TRBV7-3 and TRBJ1-2 proteins supply the regions before and after the CDR3; the full variable domain is: GAGVSQTPSNKVTEKGKYVELRCDPISGHTALYWYRQSLGQGPEFLIYFQGTGAADDSGLPNDRFFAVRPEGSVSTLKIQRTERGDSAVYLCASSSTGADGNTFGSGTRLTVV.